The entry below gives a single T cell receptor (beta chain) sequence along with its context. Its specific antigen is unknown. No base quality information exists; no much larger clone differs at one position. This entry belongs to a study of shared clonotypes between healthy human individuals (dated by TCRdb to 2018 to 2020). Concerning the study at large: The cohort comprised a couple of women and a few men aged 18 to 49 years. Per donor, three plates each were used for CD4 naive and CD4 memory, two for CD8 naive, and one for CD8 memory. The study deeply sequenced blood TCR repertoires of five healthy adults to estimate repertoire size and the extent of clonotype sharing between individuals. To increase sequencing depth and limit assay-specific biases, different laboratories used diverse techniques to prepare libraries and sequence TCR repertoires. Leukapheresis yielded between about 0.94 and 9 billion PBMCs per donor.

Using the deep immunoSEQ assay, multiplex PCR amplified TCR CDR3 regions from genomic DNA. For each cell subset, the extracted genomic DNA was distributed evenly across all wells of several immunoSEQ 96-well plates, and each plate served as one replicate. For sorted subsets, around 200 ng genomic DNA, equal to 30,000 to 35,000 T cell genomes, was loaded into each replicate PCR. Purified libraries were quantified with a Qubit 3.0 fluorometer, sized on a Bioanalyzer 2100, and re-quantified with the KAPA Library Quantification kit. Every immunoSEQ 96-well plate was sequenced on a dedicated single-read 150-cycle Illumina NextSeq 550 flow cell. Under the source paper's analysis protocol: Because only junctional sequences without quality scores were contained in the immunoSEQ output, filtering matching that applied to full-length reads could not be performed. To assign V/J genes and CDR3, sequences were annotated against IMGT germline references using PyIR, a Python wrapper for IgBLAST v1.9. Any read was removed if the V/J assignment was weak (E-value above 1e-6), the CDR3 was missing, or the read contained stop codons, out-of-frame junctions, or ambiguous translated residues. V3J clonotypes were defined by identical inferred V gene, J gene, and CDR3 amino acid sequence. Percentage overlap between repertoires was calculated by dividing the number of shared unique clonotypes by the size of the smaller repertoire. Richness of each repertoire was evaluated using RTK rarefaction, the Chao1 estimator, and Recon v2.1 estimates of unobserved clonotypes. Generation probabilities were computed with OLGA for all TCRbeta clonotypes obtained by the gDNA method from several donors. TCRdb limited this immuneACCESS table to in-frame rearrangements with V and J called. A share of clones is missing; checked studies link under half to unresolved V genes, and the rest is unexplained. The V and J calls and the clone size are those of that table, but D and trimming were determined from the DNA. The sample includes about 2 million clones, with about 95% observed a single time. 0.9% to 1.3% of the sample is held by the ten biggest clonotypes.

For the CD8 naive samples, CD45RO-negative cells were positively selected for CCR7, yielding a CD45RA+CCR7+ population from which TemRA cells were excluded. The donors were healthy, HIV-negative adults with no recently reported acute infections or vaccinations. Every donor was a Caucasian adult residing in Nashville, Tennessee, USA. After blood collection by leukapheresis, PBMCs were isolated using Ficoll-Histopaque density gradient centrifugation and then cryopreserved in the vapor phase of liquid nitrogen. Purity and quantity of every magnetically sorted T cell population were checked by analytical flow cytometry. Genomic DNA was isolated from every sorted fraction and measured by UV absorbance on a Nanodrop 2000c. The CDR3 numbers 16 residues from cysteine through phenylalanine. Only the CDR3 portion is preserved as DNA: 48 bases, with reading frame beginning at the first base. The germline ends are 19 bases apart after V is trimmed by 3 bases and J by 4 bases. The germline V gene supplies CDR1 SGHNT and CDR2 YENEEA.

The paper as a whole reports these results and caveats: Roughly 5% of naive CD4, 3.5% of naive CD8, about 2.5% of memory CD4, and around 0.4% of memory CD8 clonotypes were shared across four donors. Estimated clonotype richness was generally larger for naive than for memory subsets. Only blood was sampled, and tissue TCR repertoires likely differ from those in blood. Because the study included a small number of donors, the genetic and exposure-history diversity represented was limited. Pairwise subsampling indicated that sequencing depth was expected to affect the degree of clonotype sharing among donors. Even with the large sequencing depth, rarefaction of the sorted-subset datasets indicated that sequencing was incomplete. Higher generation probabilities were observed for clonotypes shared by all four sorted-subset donors than for non-shared clonotypes.

The V gene is TRBV11-3 and the J gene is TRBJ2-7; the D region possibly corresponds to TRBD2 (8 bases align). The receptor's source is a man between 18 and 35 years old in good health. Specimen: naive CD8+ T cells sorted from blood. In light of the paper, this sample's cell subset or site label describes: CD45RA+CCR7+. The CDR3 corresponds to CASSFRGPSGWYEQYF. The DNA sequence follows: TGTGCCAGCAGCTTTAGGGGGCCTAGCGGGTGGTACGAGCAGTACTTC.